Below are 28 T cell receptor beta chains sequenced from a single sample in a study of shared clonotypes between healthy human individuals. The table came from immunoSEQ multiplex PCR; TCRdb's copy has only in-frame clones and leaves some out. Among millions of clones, 85% to 95% were seen once, and the ten largest hold approximately 1.2%. Naive CD8 cells, CD45RO-negative and positively selected for CCR7, excluded terminally differentiated effector memory CD45RA+ cells. The sample was naive CD8+ T cells sorted from blood. The origin of the receptors is a man aged 18 to 30 in good health.

The rearrangement links TRBV4-3 to TRBJ1-1; a weak D match, TRBD1 (6 bases). V gave up 0 bases and J gave up 3 bases, with 14 bases separating them. CDR3 length equals 16 residues. The germline CDR1 and CDR2 sequences are LGHNA and YSLEER. The CDR3 protein is CASSQDVGGTHTEAFF. The CDR3 DNA is TGCGCCAGCAGCCAAGACGTAGGGGGGACACACACTGAAGCTTTCTTT.

CDR3 protein: CASSEGTRVYEQYF. In nucleotides, the CDR3 is TGTGCCAGCAGTGAGGGGACTAGGGTCTACGAGCAGTACTTC. The chain recombines TRBV6-1 with TRBJ2-7, with 8 bases lining up with TRBD2. Germline CDR1 is MNHNS and CDR2 is SASEGT. Trimming took 3 bases from V and 3 from J; bases not matched to a gene: 4. The CDR3 is made up of 14 amino acids.

Points on this clone: Additional DNA sequences in this sample encode the identical CDR3. The chain recombines TRBV27 with TRBJ2-7; TRBD1 aligns across 9 bases. V trimming: 0 bases; J trimming: 7 bases; junction bases outside the gene matches: 4. Germline V gene sequence: CDR1 MNHEY, CDR2 SMNVEV (reference sequence). The CDR3 is 14 amino acids. Here the CDR3 reads CASSLSGQGREQYF. The CDR3 DNA reads as TGTGCCAGCAGTTTATCGGGACAGGGCCGAGAGCAGTACTTC.

The chain uses TRBV11-2 and TRBJ2-1; D uncertain. Germline V gene data show CDR1 as SGHAT and CDR2 as FQNNGV. V lost 3 bases and J 9 bases, leaving 18 bases between the germline ends. The CDR3 extends over 15 amino acids. The CDR3 spells CASSFGPTKSSEQFF. CDR3 bases: TGTGCCAGCAGCTTCGGTCCCACGAAGAGTAGTGAGCAGTTCTTC.

The V call is TRBV5-4, the J call TRBJ1-2, with 7 bases lining up with TRBD1. V was pared by 4 bases and J by 0 bases, with 12 bases of the junction left unmatched. Germline assignment: CDR1 SGHNT and CDR2 YYREEE (reference sequence). The CDR3 contains 17 residues. CDR3 region: CASSDWTGSVSNYGYTF. DNA for the CDR3: TGTGCCAGCAGCGATTGGACAGGTTCCGTCTCTAACTATGGCTACACCTTC.

With respect to this clone: A junction boundary mismatches the germline segment, possibly from a read error. This chain connects TRBV29-1 to TRBJ1-2, with 7 bases that match TRBD1. CDR1 SQVTM and CDR2 ANQGSEA come from the germline V gene. This CDR3 is built from 13 residues. The CDR3 spells CSVGGQINYGYAF. For the CDR3, the DNA is TGCAGCGTTGGGGGACAGATTAACTATGGCTACGCCTTC.

The chain carries TRBV6-4 and TRBJ1-5; D might be TRBD1 (5 bases). The length of the CDR3 is 15 residues. The germline V and J ends were trimmed by 6 bases and 1 base, with 13 bases remaining between them. Germline loops: CDR1 MRHNA, CDR2 SNTAGT. The CDR3 loop is CASSSLRVSNQPQHF. DNA of the CDR3: TGTGCCAGCAGCTCCCTCAGGGTGAGCAATCAGCCCCAGCATTTT.

A single count supports this clone. The V gene is TRBV27, the J gene TRBJ2-1, with TRBD2 matching 9 bases. The CDR3 has 16 amino acids. With V trimmed by 5 bases and J by 5 bases, 10 bases remained unmatched. The germline V gene encodes CDR1 MNHEY and CDR2 SMNVEV (reference sequence). The CDR3 loop reads CASSPASVAGDNEQFF. The CDR3 DNA sequence: TGTGCCAGCAGTCCGGCTTCGGTAGCGGGGGACAATGAGCAGTTCTTC.

A remark on this clone: The sample has other DNA sequences that encode this CDR3 too. V usage is TRBV9 and J usage is TRBJ2-7, with 8 bases fitting TRBD1. This CDR3 is built from 14 residues. V lost 0 bases, J lost 5 bases, and 4 bases stayed unmatched. Germline V gives CDR1 SGDLS, CDR2 YYNGEE. Written as DNA, the CDR3 is TGTGCCAGCAGCGTAGGACAGGGGAGGAACGAGCAGTACTTC. Protein: CASSVGQGRNEQYF.

This clone has only one observation. The CDR3 here is CASSPAGGPVEQYF. In DNA form, the CDR3 reads TGTGCCAGCAGCCCGGCGGGGGGGCCGGTCGAGCAGTACTTC. V is TRBV28 and J is TRBJ2-7; 9 positions match TRBD2. Germline V gene data show CDR1 as MDHEN and CDR2 as SYDVKM. The CDR3 totals 14 residues. V gave up 6 bases and J gave up 6 bases; unmatched junction bases: 9.

V is TRBV7-8 and J is TRBJ1-4; 8 bases line up with TRBD1. CDR1 is SGHVS and CDR2 is FQNEAQ in the germline V gene. V trimming: 0 bases; J trimming: 4 bases; junction bases outside the gene matches: 4. The CDR3 is made up of 16 amino acids. CDR3 DNA: TGTGCCAGCAGCTTAGCGCCGGGACAGGTTAATGAAAAACTGTTTTTT. Its protein is CASSLAPGQVNEKLFF. Complete variable domain (other parts from reference TRBV7-8 and TRBJ1-4): GAGVSQSPRYKVAKRGQDVALRCDPISGHVSLFWYQQALGQGPEFLTYFQNEAQLDKSGLPSDRFFAERPEGSVSTLKIQRTQQEDSAVYLCASSLAPGQVNEKLFFGSGTQLSVL.

To note about this clone: Additional DNA sequences in this sample encode the identical CDR3. The CDR3 sequence: CASSRLLAPQETQYF. CDR3 nucleotides: TGCGCCAGCAGCCGCCTACTAGCGCCCCAAGAGACCCAGTACTTC. The rearrangement links TRBV4-3 to TRBJ2-5, with TRBD2 matching over 7 bases. Germline V gives CDR1 LGHNA, CDR2 YSLEER. The CDR3 length is 15 residues. After removal of 4 bases from V and 1 base from J, the junction contained 6 bases not matched to a gene.

The sample holds one count of this clone. The rearrangement joins TRBV30 to TRBJ2-2, with D unresolved. Germline V gene data show CDR1 as GTSNPN and CDR2 as SVGIG (reference sequence). The V end lost 5 bases, the J end lost 7 bases, and 14 bases lay between the germline ends. The CDR3 loop spans 13 amino acids. Here the CDR3 DNA reads TGTGCCTGGGCGGTTACTGGGGTCGGGGAGCTGTTTTTT. This encodes CAWAVTGVGELFF. The whole variable domain, filled in from reference TRBV30 and TRBJ2-2, reads SQTIHQWPATLVQPVGSPLSLECTVEGTSNPNLYWYRQAAGRGLQLLFYSVGIGQISSEVPQNLSASRPQDRQFILSSKKLLLSDSGFYLCAWAVTGVGELFFGEGSRLTVL.

The chain couples TRBV7-6 to TRBJ2-5; D gene unclear. CDR1 SGHVS and CDR2 FNYEAQ come from the germline V gene. The CDR3 length is 13 residues. Between the trimmed V and J ends, which lost 3 bases and 2 bases, there was a span of 7 bases. The chain's CDR3 is CASSLWQQETQYF. Written as DNA, the CDR3 is TGTGCCAGCAGCTTGTGGCAGCAAGAGACCCAGTACTTC. The full variable domain, completed using reference TRBV7-6 and TRBJ2-5, is GAGVSQSPRYKVTKRGQDVALRCDPISGHVSLYWYRQALGQGPEFLTYFNYEAQQDKSGLPNDRFSAERPEGSISTLTIQRTEQRDSAMYRCASSLWQQETQYFGPGTRLLVL.

The rearrangement uses TRBV9 and TRBJ2-1; weak D call: TRBD2 (6 bases). The V gene lost 4 bases and the J gene lost 10 bases, with 24 bases spanning the gap. The CDR3 totals 16 residues. The germline CDR1 and CDR2 sequences are SGDLS and YYNGEE. CDR3 loop: CASSTYGTDGSGEQFF. For the CDR3, the DNA is TGTGCCAGCAGCACTTACGGGACTGACGGGTCTGGGGAGCAGTTCTTC.

Turning to this clone: The same CDR3 also results from other DNA sequences found in this sample. This sequence joins TRBV19 and TRBJ2-5; tentative D call: TRBD2 (5 bases). V was shortened by 1 base and J by 5 bases, with 8 bases between the two germline ends. CDR3 length equals 13 residues. Germline V CDR1 and CDR2: LNHDA, SQIVND (reference sequence). For the CDR3, the DNA is TGTGCCAGTAGTATAGCGGGGTGGGAGACCCAGTACTTC. This gives the protein CASSIAGWETQYF.

The rearrangement links TRBV7-8 to TRBJ1-5; TRBD1 aligns across 11 bases. This CDR3 contains 18 residues. Losses at the gene ends were 6 bases for V and 3 bases for J; bases not matched to a gene: 13. CDR1 is SGHVS and CDR2 is FQNEAQ in the germline V gene. CDR3 loop: CASRSGQGAYHPNQPQHF. DNA for the CDR3: TGTGCCAGCAGAAGTGGACAGGGGGCCTATCACCCCAATCAGCCCCAGCATTTT. Using reference TRBV7-8 and TRBJ1-5 for the parts outside the CDR3, the full variable domain is GAGVSQSPRYKVAKRGQDVALRCDPISGHVSLFWYQQALGQGPEFLTYFQNEAQLDKSGLPSDRFFAERPEGSVSTLKIQRTQQEDSAVYLCASRSGQGAYHPNQPQHFGDGTRLSIL.

The chain uses TRBV30 and TRBJ2-7; D is ambiguous. The CDR3 loop spans 15 amino acids. The germline CDR1 and CDR2 sequences are GTSNPN and SVGIG (reference sequence). Trimming pared 5 bases from V and 4 bases from J, leaving 21 bases between. CDR3 residues: CAWLGNGHLGYEQYF. The CDR3 nucleotides read TGTGCCTGGTTGGGGAATGGGCATCTCGGGTACGAGCAGTACTTC. The full variable domain, with the rest looked up from reference TRBV30 and TRBJ2-7, is SQTIHQWPATLVQPVGSPLSLECTVEGTSNPNLYWYRQAAGRGLQLLFYSVGIGQISSEVPQNLSASRPQDRQFILSSKKLLLSDSGFYLCAWLGNGHLGYEQYFGPGTRLTVT.

J is TRBJ2-3 and V is TRBV7-2; 11 nucleotides match TRBD2. The junction had 6 bases not matched to a gene; V was cut back by 2 bases and J by 5 bases. The CDR3 length is 16 residues. CDR1 is SGHTA and CDR2 is FQGNSA in the germline V gene. CDR3 DNA: TGTGCCAGCAGCTTACTACTAGCGGGAGTCGGAGATACGCAGTATTTT. It translates to CASSLLLAGVGDTQYF.

The rearrangement joins TRBV2 to TRBJ1-2; D may be TRBD1 (5 bases). V shed 7 bases and J shed 6 bases, with 15 bases lying between them. The CDR3 has 13 residues. Germline V gene sequence: CDR1 SNHLY, CDR2 FYNNEI. CDR3 sequence (DNA): TGTGCCAGCATCGGGGCGGGGCAGGATGGCTACACCTTC. Protein sequence: CASIGAGQDGYTF.

A single count supports this clone. In the same sample, other DNA sequences code for this CDR3. This chain uses TRBV5-1 with TRBJ1-2; D remains unclear. Per the germline V gene, CDR1 is SGHRS and CDR2 is YFSETQ. The CDR3 extends over 12 amino acids. Trimming took off 0 bases at V and 8 bases at J, with 8 bases between the two ends. This CDR3 is CASSLGSEGYTF. In DNA, the CDR3 is TGCGCCAGCAGCTTGGGCAGTGAGGGCTACACCTTC.

This chain joins TRBV6-1 and TRBJ1-2; 10 nucleotides match TRBD1. CDR3 length equals 16 residues. V shed 3 bases and J 0 bases; nucleotides not matched to a gene: 4. The germline gives CDR1 MNHNS, CDR2 SASEGT. In DNA, the CDR3 is TGTGCCAGCAGTGACGGACAGGGGGATGCTAACTATGGCTACACCTTC. Translated: CASSDGQGDANYGYTF.

This clone was counted a single time. The chain employs TRBV7-9 and TRBJ2-3; 7 nucleotides align to TRBD2. V was pared by 5 bases and J by 2 bases, with 19 bases of the junction left unmatched. CDR1 and CDR2 (germline): SEHNR, FQNEAQ (reference sequence). There are 19 residues in the CDR3. CDR3 amino acids: CASSPPVWGTAGDTDTQYF. In nucleotides, the CDR3 is TGTGCCAGCAGCCCCCCTGTATGGGGTACGGCGGGGGACACAGATACGCAGTATTTT. Complete variable domain (other parts from reference TRBV7-9 and TRBJ2-3): DTGVSQNPRHKITKRGQNVTFRCDPISEHNRLYWYRQTLGQGPEFLTYFQNEAQLEKSRLLSDRFSAERPKGSFSTLEIQRTEQGDSAMYLCASSPPVWGTAGDTDTQYFGPGTRLTVL.

In the case of this clone: The identical CDR3 is also encoded by other nucleotide sequences in the sample. V is TRBV27 and J is TRBJ2-3; 9 bases match TRBD1. The CDR3 contains 16 residues. V lost 4 bases and J lost 3; bases outside the gene matches: 8. Germline V gene data show CDR1 as MNHEY and CDR2 as SMNVEV (reference sequence). CDR3 DNA sequence: TGTGCCAGCAGTTCTCCGGGACAGGGAGGTACAGATACGCAGTATTTT. Its translation is CASSSPGQGGTDTQYF.

The chain employs TRBV10-3 and TRBJ2-1, with TRBD2 identical over 9 bases. The V segment lost 4 bases and the J segment 6 bases; nucleotides outside the gene matches: 10. The CDR3 is made up of 16 amino acids. The germline gives CDR1 ENHRY, CDR2 SYGVKD. The CDR3 reads CAISGSWREGPNEQFF. CDR3 sequence (DNA): TGTGCCATCAGTGGCTCTTGGCGGGAGGGCCCCAATGAGCAGTTCTTC.

This chain uses TRBV9 with TRBJ2-2; no definite D call. The CDR3 loop spans 13 amino acids. Germline CDR1 reads SGDLS; CDR2 reads YYNGEE. Trimming took off 4 bases at V and 7 bases at J, with 11 bases between the two ends. CDR3 in amino acids: CASSKWSGGELFF. The CDR3 DNA reads as TGTGCCAGCAGCAAGTGGTCAGGCGGGGAGCTGTTTTTT.

Details on this clone: This same CDR3 is encoded by further DNA sequences in the sample. The rearrangement links TRBV6-6 to TRBJ2-5; D gene uncertain. The CDR3 covers 13 residues. Germline CDR1 is MNHNY and CDR2 is SVGAGI (reference sequence). Trimming stripped 2 bases from V and 3 bases from J, with 7 bases between. CDR3 sequence (DNA): TGTGCCAGCAGTTACGGGGATGAAGAGACCCAGTACTTC. Amino acids: CASSYGDEETQYF.

In nucleotides, the CDR3 is TGCAGCGTTGAGGATAGCGGGAGCCCTTACAATGAGCAGTTCTTC. Amino acids: CSVEDSGSPYNEQFF. The chain uses TRBV29-1 and TRBJ2-1, with 9 nucleotides matching TRBD2. From germline, CDR1 is SQVTM and CDR2 ANQGSEA. CDR3 length: 15 residues. The V gene end was trimmed by 3 bases and the J gene end by 4 bases; junction bases not matched to a gene: 7.